This note documents a single TCR beta chain sequence. Its target is unknown. CDR3 size: 14 residues. V lost 5 bases and J lost 5; bases outside the gene matches: 6. TCR alpha and TCR beta cDNA libraries with sample barcodes and UMIs came from 5'RACE using constant-segment primers. MiXCR, applied by TCRdb to the 5' RACE reads, yields one record per CDR3 protein. The sample carries 350,000 to 500,000 distinct CDR3 sequences, roughly 17% recorded once. This specimen comes from a study of T-cell memory formation after mild COVID-19. Study information: Clusters were largely donor specific.

The study, taken as a whole, reports: Later expanders leaned CD4+, whereas clones that contracted between day 15 and 85 were balanced CD4/CD8. Pre-infection memory held some responding clones, suggesting pre-existing cross-reactive T cells responded.

The rearrangement uses TRBV12-3 or TRBV12-4 and TRBJ2-5, with 9 nucleotides matching TRBD1. Material: PBMCs or a T cell subset sorted from them (not recorded which). This TCR came from a man between 18 and 29 years old who had mild COVID-19 (a few samples of this study predate the infection). Cell type and time point are not known. The CDR3 region has the DNA TGTGCCAGCAGTGTACAGGGGGCGAAGGAGACCCAGTACTTC. Encoded protein: CASSVQGAKETQYF.